Presented here are 5 T cell receptor beta chains from one specimen sequenced in a study of CD8 T cells in Susac syndrome (dated by TCRdb to about 2019). The library came from the immunoSEQ multiplex PCR assay. RNA was extracted using the RNeasy kit, and roughly 0.5 to 1 microgram was reverse transcribed with random hexamers. The public reads were run again by TCRdb, first through fastp at Q25 and then through MiXCR, and only productive beta chains were kept. One record per CDR3 amino acid sequence lists the most common genes and DNA. This sample holds roughly 120,000 distinct CDR3 sequences; roughly 92% were observed only once. In total, the top ten clones hold 0.098% of the sample. Sequenced material: CD4+ T cells from PBMCs. The origin of the receptors is a human donor in good health.

This rearrangement joins TRBV7-2 to TRBJ2-7; D possibly corresponds to TRBD1 (5 bases). V gave up 3 bases and J gave up 5 bases, with 14 bases separating them. Germline CDR1 is SGHTA and CDR2 is FQGNSA. The CDR3 extends over 14 amino acids. This CDR3 reads CASSFRQGEDEQYF. CDR3 sequence (DNA): TGTGCCAGCAGCTTTCGCCAGGGCGAGGACGAGCAGTACTTC.

The J gene is TRBJ1-4, the V gene TRBV2, with TRBD1 matching over 7 bases. In germline, CDR1 is SNHLY, CDR2 FYNNEI. The CDR3 runs 15 residues. Trimming cost V 4 bases and J 2 bases; bases outside gene matches: 4. The CDR3 is CASSGQGGTNEKLFF. CDR3 bases: TGTGCCAGCAGTGGACAGGGTGGCACTAATGAAAAACTGTTTTTT.

The chain joins TRBV7-6 to TRBJ2-3; the match to TRBD2 covers 7 bases. Germline V gene lookup returns CDR1 SGHVS and CDR2 FNYEAQ. Trimming at V came to 1 base and at J to 1 base, leaving 2 bases not matched to a gene. The CDR3 is 15 residues long. The CDR3 sequence: CASSLGGGGTDTQYF. As DNA, the CDR3 is TGTGCCAGCAGCTTAGGCGGGGGAGGCACAGATACGCAGTATTTT.

This clonotype was seen once. The chain employs TRBV5-1 and TRBJ2-3, with D possibly matching TRBD2 (5 bases). The germline V and J ends were trimmed by 0 bases and 5 bases, with 7 bases remaining between them. This CDR3 region has 13 residues. Germline V gene sequence: CDR1 SGHRS, CDR2 YFSETQ. The CDR3 region is CASSLERGDTQYF. The CDR3 coding sequence is TGCGCCAGCAGCTTGGAACGGGGAGATACGCAGTATTTT.

This clonotype has only one observation. J is TRBJ1-1 and V is TRBV2; TRBD1 aligns across 9 bases. V was clipped by 8 bases and J by 1 base; unmatched bases: 8. Germline-derived CDR1 and CDR2 are SNHLY and FYNNEI. This CDR3 is built from 15 residues. In nucleotides, the CDR3 is TGTGCCAGCCAGAAACAGGGGGCGGGGAACACTGAAGCTTTCTTT. It is translated as CASQKQGAGNTEAFF.